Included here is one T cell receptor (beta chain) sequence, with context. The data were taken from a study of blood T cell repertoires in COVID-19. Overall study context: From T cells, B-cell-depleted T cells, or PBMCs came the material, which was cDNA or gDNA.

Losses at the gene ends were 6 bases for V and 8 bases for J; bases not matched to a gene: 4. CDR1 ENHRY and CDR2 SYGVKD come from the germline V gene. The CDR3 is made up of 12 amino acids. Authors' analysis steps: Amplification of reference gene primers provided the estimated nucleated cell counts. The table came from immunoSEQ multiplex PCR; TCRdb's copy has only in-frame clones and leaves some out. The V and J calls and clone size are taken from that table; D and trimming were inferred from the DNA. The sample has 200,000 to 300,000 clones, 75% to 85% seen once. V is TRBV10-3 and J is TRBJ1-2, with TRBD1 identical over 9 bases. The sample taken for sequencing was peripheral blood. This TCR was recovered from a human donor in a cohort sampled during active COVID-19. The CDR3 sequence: CAIRDRGGGYTF. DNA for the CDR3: TGTGCCATCAGGGACAGGGGTGGCGGCTACACCTTC.